A single sample gave rise to the 11 T cell receptor beta chains below, sequenced in a study of blood T cells in healthy people across ages. A J-beta primer mix and a sample-barcoded 5' primer were used in a second PCR of about 6 to 12 cycles. TCRdb processed the 5' RACE reads anew with MiXCR; each CDR3 protein has one entry. The sample includes 800,000 to 1,000,000 distinct CDR3 sequences, about 48% of them seen just once. Sequenced sample: blood. The receptor source for this set is a young man in good health.

About this clonotype: One junction end disagrees with the germline gene, perhaps due to a read error. CDR3 sequence: CASRTGAFSGNAIYF. The CDR3 nucleotides read TGTGCCAGCAGAACTGGGGCTTTCTCCGGAAACGCCATATATTTT. The chain joins TRBV2 to TRBJ1-3; the D gene is possibly TRBD1 (5 bases). CDR3 length equals 15 residues. The germline V gene encodes CDR1 SNHLY and CDR2 FYNNEI.

This clonotype was counted only a few times. This chain connects TRBV27 to TRBJ2-5; TRBD2 aligns across 11 bases. The germline CDR1 and CDR2 sequences are MNHEY and SMNVEV (reference sequence). This CDR3 is built from 19 residues. With 8 bases clipped from V and 5 bases from J, the junction kept 22 bases outside the gene matches. Here the CDR3 DNA reads TGTGCCAGCGGTGAAACCTCCGGGACTAGCGGCCGCTCATTGGAGACCCAGTACTTC. Translated, it gives CASGETSGTSGRSLETQYF.

The chain combines TRBV6-5 with TRBJ2-3, with a tentative D call TRBD2 (6 bases). This CDR3 is built from 15 residues. CDR1 is MNHEY, CDR2 SVGAGI, per germline. The V end lost 6 bases, the J end lost 8 bases, and 21 bases lay between the germline ends. This CDR3 reads CASSPPGLAPGTQYF. CDR3 DNA sequence: TGTGCCAGCAGCCCCCCGGGACTGGCCCCAGGTACGCAGTATTTT.

CDR3 region: CASSLGSGPDTDTQYF. The CDR3 nucleotides read TGTGCCAGCAGTCTTGGCTCGGGACCGGACACAGATACGCAGTATTTT. The genes are TRBV28 and TRBJ2-3, with D possibly being TRBD1 or TRBD2 (5 bases each). This CDR3 has 16 residues. The germline gives CDR1 MDHEN, CDR2 SYDVKM. V lost 5 bases and J lost 2, with 17 bases in between.

V and J are TRBV6-5 and TRBJ2-5, with TRBD2 as a possible D gene (6 bases). The J call is in doubt because the DNA end fits TRBJ2-7 better. This CDR3 has 12 residues. Per the germline V gene, CDR1 is MNHEY and CDR2 is SVGAGI. CDR3 protein: CASSYGGTEQYF. The DNA of the CDR3 is TGTGCCAGCAGTTACGGGGGGACCGAGCAGTACTTC.

This clonotype has more than one count but fewer than ten. The chain is built from TRBV6-1 and TRBJ2-7, with D maybe TRBD1 (5 bases). The CDR3 is 13 residues long. The germline gives CDR1 MNHNS, CDR2 SASEGT. V lost 5 bases and J lost 7, with 15 bases in between. CDR3 sequence reads: CASSRWGVEEQYF. The CDR3 bases are TGTGCCAGCAGTCGATGGGGCGTAGAAGAGCAGTACTTC.

The table lists this clonotype with a few counts. CDR3 coding DNA: TGTGCCAGCAGCGGGGGACACCTAACAGATACGCAGTATTTT. This sequence encodes CASSGGHLTDTQYF. This rearrangement joins TRBV2 to TRBJ2-3; D tentatively reads TRBD1 or TRBD2 (6 bases each). Trimming took off 6 bases at V and 3 bases at J, with 13 bases between the two ends. The CDR3 consists of 14 residues. Per germline, CDR1 SNHLY and CDR2 FYNNEI. The whole variable domain, filled in from reference TRBV2 and TRBJ2-3, reads EPEVTQTPSHQVTQMGQEVILRCVPISNHLYFYWYRQILGQKVEFLVSFYNNEISEKSEIFDDQFSVERPDGSNFTLKIRSTKLEDSAMYFCASSGGHLTDTQYFGPGTRLTVL.

V and J are TRBV5-4 and TRBJ2-1; D is unclear. CDR3 length: 14 amino acids. V lost 2 bases and J 3 bases, leaving 9 bases between the germline ends. Looked up from germline, CDR1 is SGHNT and CDR2 is YYREEE (reference sequence). The DNA for the CDR3 is TGTGCCAGCAGCTTTAAGTCAGACTACAATGAGCAGTTCTTC. The encoded protein is CASSFKSDYNEQFF.

This clonotype was seen more than once but under ten times. This chain joins TRBV30 and TRBJ2-3; 7 bases map to TRBD2. Germline V gene sequence: CDR1 GTSNPN, CDR2 SVGIG (reference sequence). Germline trimming cut 3 bases from V and 4 bases from J; bases unmatched to any gene: 4. The CDR3 covers 13 residues. CDR3 in DNA: TGTGCCTGGAGGCGGGACTACCCAGATACGCAGTATTTT. Amino acid sequence: CAWRRDYPDTQYF.

The rearrangement uses TRBV9 and TRBJ2-5; no definite D call. Per germline, CDR1 SGDLS and CDR2 YYNGEE. The CDR3 has 13 residues. V lost 3 bases and J lost 11, with 17 bases in between. In DNA, the CDR3 is TGTGCCAGCAGCGGGGTCTCCTACAATGAGCAGTACTTC. This translates into CASSGVSYNEQYF.

The chain has TRBV7-9 and TRBJ2-7, with 7 bases identical to TRBD2. Trimming removed 7 bases from V and 2 bases from J; junction bases left unmatched: 5. This CDR3 spans 13 amino acids. Germline V gene sequence: CDR1 SEHNR, CDR2 FQNEAQ (reference sequence). CDR3: CASTSGTTYEQYF. CDR3 in DNA: TGTGCCAGCACCTCAGGGACTACCTACGAGCAGTACTTC.